These 24 T cell receptor beta chains originate from one sample sequenced in a study of cytomegalovirus exposure and HLA in healthy donors. The primer mix had 60 Vbeta and 13 Jbeta primers. Sequencing used immunoSEQ multiplex PCR; TCRdb keeps in-frame clones, though not all of them. Of fewer than 150,000 clones in the sample, 60% to 85% were seen once. The sequenced sample was PBMCs. These receptors were collected from a male donor in good health and CMV-seronegative.

V gene TRBV11-2 combines with J gene TRBJ1-2; 7 bases are a match to TRBD1. CDR1 is SGHAT and CDR2 is FQNNGV in the germline V gene. The V and J ends lost 5 bases and 3 bases, in that order; junction bases with no gene match: 3. The CDR3 is 13 residues long. The CDR3 DNA sequence: TGTGCCAGCAGCCAGGGACAGTACTATGGCTACACCTTC. Protein: CASSQGQYYGYTF. Using reference TRBV11-2 and TRBJ1-2 for the parts outside the CDR3, the full variable domain is EAGVAQSPRYKIIEKRQSVAFWCNPISGHATLYWYQQILGQGPKLLIQFQNNGVVDDSQLPKDRFSAERLKGVDSTLKIQPAKLEDSAVYLCASSQGQYYGYTFGSGTRLTVV.

The chain carries TRBV27 and TRBJ1-2; 7 positions match TRBD1. Germline V gene lookup returns CDR1 MNHEY and CDR2 SMNVEV (reference sequence). CDR3 length equals 15 residues. Trimming at V came to 2 bases and at J to 2 bases, leaving 5 bases not matched to a gene. The CDR3 sequence is CASSLEKGANYGYTF. CDR3 nucleotide sequence: TGTGCCAGCAGTTTAGAAAAGGGGGCGAACTATGGCTACACCTTC.

This CDR3 is CASSIESAGELFF. CDR3 nucleotide sequence: TGTGCCAGCAGCATAGAATCGGCCGGGGAGCTGTTTTTT. The chain couples TRBV6-1 to TRBJ2-2; D not certain. The CDR3 has 13 residues. With 6 bases removed from V and 6 bases from J, the gap between germline ends came to 11 bases. The germline CDR1 and CDR2 sequences are MNHNS and SASEGT.

The chain carries TRBV6-6 and TRBJ1-4, with a tentative D call TRBD1 (5 bases). Germline loops: CDR1 MNHNY, CDR2 SVGAGI (reference sequence). Deletions cut 6 bases from V and 5 bases from J, with 13 bases between. The CDR3 length is 14 residues. In nucleotides, the CDR3 is TGTGCCAGCAGGCCCGGGACTAGCAATGAAAAACTGTTTTTT. It codes for CASRPGTSNEKLFF.

The chain couples TRBV29-1 to TRBJ1-2; maybe TRBD1 (6 bases). Per the germline V gene, CDR1 is SQVTM and CDR2 is ANQGSEA. The CDR3 has 17 amino acids. V was clipped by 4 bases and J by 1 base, with 22 bases between them. CDR3 sequence: CSVAHRPTGHVNYGYTF. CDR3 nucleotide sequence: TGCAGCGTTGCGCACCGGCCAACAGGGCATGTTAACTATGGCTACACCTTC.

The chain joins TRBV2 to TRBJ1-1; the D gene is possibly TRBD1 (6 bases). The V gene's germline CDR1 is SNHLY and CDR2 FYNNEI. The CDR3 extends over 13 amino acids. V lost 6 bases and J lost 5, with 13 bases in between. CDR3 sequence: CASSRGGLTEAFF. DNA for the CDR3: TGTGCCAGCAGCAGGGGCGGGTTAACTGAAGCTTTCTTT.

This chain's CDR3 is CAIGDNEQFF. CDR3 in DNA: TGTGCCATCGGGGACAATGAGCAGTTCTTC. This chain uses TRBV6-5 with TRBJ2-1; the D gene is possibly TRBD2 (5 bases). There are 10 residues in the CDR3. Trimming removed 10 bases from V and 5 bases from J, with 6 bases in between. Looked up from germline, CDR1 is MNHEY and CDR2 is SVGAGI.

As regards this clone: Other DNA sequences in this sample translate to the same CDR3. The chain combines TRBV5-1 with TRBJ2-3, with TRBD2 matching over 9 bases. The CDR3 has 14 amino acids. Germline V gene data show CDR1 as SGHRS and CDR2 as YFSETQ. With 1 base clipped from V and 3 bases from J, the junction kept 0 bases outside the gene matches. CDR3 DNA: TGCGCCAGCAGCTTGACTAGCGGGACAGATACGCAGTATTTT. Protein: CASSLTSGTDTQYF.

To note about this clone: Other DNA sequences within the sample encode an identical CDR3. The rearrangement links TRBV19 to TRBJ1-1; a weak D match, TRBD1 (6 bases). Germline lookup yields CDR1 LNHDA and CDR2 SQIVND (reference sequence). This CDR3 spans 14 amino acids. Trimming shortened V by 3 bases and J by 1 base, and 9 bases separated the two germline ends. This CDR3 reads CASSIRGGNTEAFF. The CDR3 bases are TGTGCCAGTAGTATCCGAGGGGGGAACACTGAAGCTTTCTTT.

This clone was found once. The rearrangement joins TRBV15 to TRBJ1-5; 7 nucleotides line up with TRBD1. Per the germline V gene, CDR1 is LNHNV and CDR2 is YYDKDF (reference sequence). V trimming: 7 bases; J trimming: 4 bases; junction bases outside the gene matches: 10. This CDR3 comprises 15 residues. CDR3 in DNA: TGTGCCACCACAGGGGGTCTCCTTAATAATCAGCCCCAGCATTTT. Amino acids: CATTGGLLNNQPQHF. Based on the CDR3 plus reference TRBV15 and TRBJ1-5, the full variable domain is DAMVIQNPRYQVTQFGKPVTLSCSQTLNHNVMYWYQQKSSQAPKLLFHYYDKDFNNEADTPDNFQSRRPNTSFCFLDIRSPGLGDTAMYLCATTGGLLNNQPQHFGDGTRLSIL.

The chain joins TRBV6-5 to TRBJ2-2, with D possibly being TRBD2 (5 bases). Trimming shortened V by 3 bases and J by 2 bases, and 7 bases separated the two germline ends. Germline assignment: CDR1 MNHEY and CDR2 SVGAGI. The CDR3 is made up of 14 amino acids. This CDR3 reads CASSYRTNTGELFF. In DNA form, the CDR3 reads TGTGCCAGCAGTTATAGGACTAACACCGGGGAGCTGTTTTTT.

The chain employs TRBV7-2 and TRBJ2-1; 12 bases are a match to TRBD2. The CDR3 runs to 15 residues. Germline V gene lookup returns CDR1 SGHTA and CDR2 FQGNSA. Trimming cost V 5 bases and J 6 bases; bases outside gene matches: 5. Here the CDR3 reads CASSLSSGRANEQFF. The DNA for the CDR3 is TGTGCCAGCAGCCTATCTAGCGGGAGGGCCAATGAGCAGTTCTTC.

In this sample, this clone turned up a few times. The chain carries TRBV5-4 and TRBJ1-6, with D unclear. In germline, CDR1 is SGHNT, CDR2 YYREEE (reference sequence). Trimming took off 0 bases at V and 10 bases at J, with 14 bases between the two ends. This CDR3 contains 15 residues. Here the CDR3 DNA reads TGTGCCAGCAGCTTGGGATCGGAGGGTCACTCACCCCTCCACTTT. Translation: CASSLGSEGHSPLHF.

V and J are TRBV6-5 and TRBJ2-2, with 11 bases identical to TRBD2. Germline assignment: CDR1 MNHEY and CDR2 SVGAGI. The length of the CDR3 is 15 residues. V dropped 5 bases and J dropped 3; count of bases not matched to a gene: 2. The CDR3 nucleotides are TGTGCCAGCAGTCTACTAGCGGGGGACACCGGGGAGCTGTTTTTT. It codes for CASSLLAGDTGELFF.

The V gene is TRBV9, the J gene TRBJ2-7; a weak D match, TRBD2 (6 bases). Germline V gives CDR1 SGDLS, CDR2 YYNGEE. V lost 0 bases to trimming and J lost 2 bases, with 12 bases between them. This CDR3 region has 15 residues. CDR3 coding DNA: TGTGCCAGCAGCGTAGCGGACTACCTAGCCTACGAGCAGTACTTC. Protein sequence: CASSVADYLAYEQYF.

In DNA, the CDR3 is TGCGCCAGCAGCCAAGCCAGGACAGGGCACGGCAATGAGCAGTTCTTC. Its protein product is CASSQARTGHGNEQFF. The chain couples TRBV4-1 to TRBJ2-1, with 8 bases aligning to TRBD1. The CDR3 is 16 residues long. The ends lost 1 base at V and 6 bases at J; junction bases unmatched: 8. Germline-derived CDR1 and CDR2 are MGHRA and YSYEKL.

V gene TRBV6-5 combines with J gene TRBJ2-1, with unresolved D. Looked up from germline, CDR1 is MNHEY and CDR2 is SVGAGI. CDR3 size: 14 residues. V was shortened by 2 bases and J by 5 bases, with 10 bases between the two germline ends. The chain's CDR3 is CASSYDTTDNEQFF. The CDR3 region has the DNA TGTGCCAGCAGTTACGACACCACGGACAATGAGCAGTTCTTC.

V and J are TRBV19 and TRBJ1-2; tentatively, D is TRBD1 (5 bases). CDR1 is LNHDA and CDR2 is SQIVND in the germline V gene (reference sequence). CDR3 length: 14 amino acids. Trimming took 2 bases from V and 2 from J, leaving 9 bases between them. CDR3 sequence: CASSIIGGNYGYTF. The CDR3 region has the DNA TGTGCCAGTAGTATAATTGGGGGGAACTATGGCTACACCTTC.

This chain uses TRBV5-1 with TRBJ1-1; 7 bases align to TRBD1. The CDR3 loop spans 15 amino acids. CDR1 and CDR2 from the germline V gene are SGHRS and YFSETQ. With 4 bases clipped from V and 0 bases from J, the junction kept 6 bases outside the gene matches. CDR3 region: CASSQRQGMNTEAFF. CDR3 nucleotides: TGCGCCAGCAGCCAGAGACAGGGAATGAACACTGAAGCTTTCTTT.

This clone was observed a handful of times. The rearrangement links TRBV7-2 to TRBJ2-7, with a possible D match to TRBD1 (6 bases). This CDR3 has 13 residues. Germline V CDR1 and CDR2: SGHTA, FQGNSA. Trimming took off 5 bases at V and 7 bases at J, with 15 bases between the two ends. CDR3 in DNA: TGTGCCAGCAGCCAGGGGCAGTTGGGGGAGCAGTACTTC. Translating it yields CASSQGQLGEQYF.

This chain links TRBV5-8 with TRBJ1-3; D is possibly TRBD1 (5 bases). CDR3 length equals 13 residues. V was clipped by 0 bases and J by 8 bases, with 9 bases between them. Per the germline V gene, CDR1 is SGHTS and CDR2 is YDEGEE. CDR3 sequence reads: CASSLGRRDTIYF. In DNA form, the CDR3 reads TGTGCCAGCAGCTTGGGCCGCAGGGACACCATATATTTT.

This clone was detected only once. The chain recombines TRBV7-2 with TRBJ1-2; weak D call: TRBD1 (5 bases). Trimming took 2 bases from V and 2 from J, leaving 12 bases between them. The CDR3 is made up of 15 amino acids. CDR1 SGHTA and CDR2 FQGNSA come from the germline V gene. The CDR3 reads CASSLSPGNNYGYTF. CDR3 coding DNA: TGTGCCAGCAGCTTATCGCCAGGGAACAACTATGGCTACACCTTC. The full variable domain, in which reference TRBV7-2 and TRBJ1-2 provide the parts outside the CDR3, is GAGVSQSPSNKVTEKGKDVELRCDPISGHTALYWYRQSLGQGLEFLIYFQGNSAPDKSGLPSDRFSAERTGGSVSTLTIQRTQQEDSAVYLCASSLSPGNNYGYTFGSGTRLTVV.

J is TRBJ2-5 and V is TRBV5-1; 7 bases align to TRBD1. Germline CDR1 SGHRS, CDR2 YFSETQ. Trimming took 5 bases from V and 5 from J; bases not matched to a gene: 9. The CDR3 consists of 14 residues. The CDR3 DNA reads TGCGCCAGCAGTTTAGACAGGGCACAGGAGACCCAGTACTTC. Translating it yields CASSLDRAQETQYF. Supplemented by reference TRBV5-1 and TRBJ2-5, the full variable domain reads KAGVTQTPRYLIKTRGQQVTLSCSPISGHRSVSWYQQTPGQGLQFLFEYFSETQRNKGNFPGRFSGRQFSNSRSEMNVSTLELGDSALYLCASSLDRAQETQYFGPGTRLLVL.

The chain employs TRBV14 and TRBJ1-4; tentative D call: TRBD1 (5 bases). The CDR3 is 14 residues long. CDR1 and CDR2 from the germline V gene are SGHDN and FVKESK. The germline V and J ends were trimmed by 4 bases and 8 bases, with 14 bases remaining between them. In nucleotides, the CDR3 is TGTGCCAGCAGCCGGGCACAGGCGGGGGAAAAACTGTTTTTT. It yields the protein CASSRAQAGEKLFF.